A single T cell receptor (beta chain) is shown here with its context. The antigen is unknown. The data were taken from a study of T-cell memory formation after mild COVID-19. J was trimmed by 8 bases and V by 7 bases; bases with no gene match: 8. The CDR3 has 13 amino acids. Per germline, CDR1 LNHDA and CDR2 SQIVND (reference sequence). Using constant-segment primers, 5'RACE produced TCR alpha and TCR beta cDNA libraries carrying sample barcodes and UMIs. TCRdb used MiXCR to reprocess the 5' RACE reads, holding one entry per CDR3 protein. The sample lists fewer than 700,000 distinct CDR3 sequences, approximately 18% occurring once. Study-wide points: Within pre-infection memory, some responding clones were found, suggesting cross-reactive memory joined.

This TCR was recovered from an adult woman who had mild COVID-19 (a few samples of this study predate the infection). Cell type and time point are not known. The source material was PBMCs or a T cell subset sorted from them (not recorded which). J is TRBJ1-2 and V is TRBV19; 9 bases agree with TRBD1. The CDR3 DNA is TGTGCCAGTAAAACAGGGGGCTTAGGGGGCTACACCTTC. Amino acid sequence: CASKTGGLGGYTF.